These T cell receptor beta chains were read from a single sample in a study of molecular identifiers for immune sequencing clone quantification. TCRdb re-derived calls from the PCR reads in MiXCR, one entry per CDR3 protein. This sample has approximately 550,000 distinct CDR3 sequences; around 21% occur once, and the top ten carry around 0.84%. Sequencing used naive CD8+ T cells from blood, with Jurkat cell RNA spiked in. These receptors originate from a human donor in good health. Some libraries in this study had Jurkat cell RNA spiked in. The conserved cysteine and the conserved F or W are not part of the CDR3 here. The order of the fields is CDR3 protein, V gene.

CDR3 protein: ASSLVGLAGTNEQF
V gene: TRBV7-9

CDR3 protein: ASSLSFGGLLEAF
V gene: TRBV5-8

CDR3 protein: SARDPWTGPNTGELF
V gene: TRBV20-1

CDR3 protein: ASSLDLDPDYEQY
V gene: TRBV11-2

CDR3 protein: ASSEYLSAAQY
V gene: TRBV25-1

CDR3 protein: ADNDEQL
V gene: TRBV7-9

CDR3 protein: ASSRGTSGREKNIQY
V gene: TRBV4-1

CDR3 protein: ASSQVGGFGSSYKQY
V gene: TRBV4-1

CDR3 protein: SARGQNDDTIY
V gene: TRBV20-1

CDR3 protein: ASSVGQGEEETQY
V gene: TRBV9

CDR3 protein: SARANFDYGYT
V gene: TRBV20-1

CDR3 protein: SVRTSGNEQF
V gene: TRBV29-1

CDR3 protein: ASSPGPRTYNSPLH
V gene: TRBV6-6

CDR3 protein: ASSPEAGAPYEQY
V gene: TRBV18

CDR3 protein: ASSAGTGVNSPLH
V gene: TRBV2

CDR3 protein: ASSFGTPSYEQY
V gene: TRBV5-1

CDR3 protein: ASQGLDTQY
V gene: TRBV11-2

CDR3 protein: ASSFGSGIVTDTQY
V gene: TRBV7-9

CDR3 protein: ASSYYSGGADEQY
V gene: TRBV12-3/TRBV12-4

CDR3 protein: ASSYRDGAYEQY
V gene: TRBV6-2/TRBV6-3

CDR3 protein: ASSFDPTGDTQY
V gene: TRBV7-6

CDR3 protein: ASSQTLDSSYEQY
V gene: TRBV7-2

CDR3 protein: ASSLGLNSGNTIY
V gene: TRBV5-6